A single sample gave rise to the 14 T cell receptor beta chains below, sequenced in a study of T-cell reconstitution after alpha-beta-depleted transplantation in children. As it was prepared, the TCRbeta library received unique molecular identifiers. A single record per CDR3 protein comes from TCRdb applying MiXCR to the PCR reads. The table includes about 76,000 distinct CDR3 sequences, approximately 14% detected once. The source material was PBMCs, mostly from graft donor cells, sampled 180 days after TCRalphabeta/CD19-depleted stem cell transplant. The receptors stem from a male patient aged 2 to 10 who had a stem cell transplant for acute lymphoblastic leukemia, so the T cells may come from the graft donor.

V usage is TRBV27 and J usage is TRBJ2-7; no clear D. Deletions cut 5 bases from V and 2 bases from J, with 10 bases between. The CDR3 is 13 residues long. In germline, CDR1 is MNHEY, CDR2 SMNVEV (reference sequence). CDR3: CASSPARTYEQYF. CDR3 bases: TGTGCCAGCAGTCCCGCGAGAACCTACGAGCAGTACTTC.

The chain's CDR3 is CASSPTGGGTGELFF. CDR3 sequence (DNA): TGTGCCAGCAGCCCCACGGGGGGTGGCACCGGGGAGCTGTTTTTT. The chain couples TRBV7-6 to TRBJ2-2, with TRBD2 matching 7 bases. Germline trimming cut 5 bases from V and 4 bases from J; bases unmatched to any gene: 7. The CDR3 spans 15 residues. The germline V gene has CDR1 SGHVS and CDR2 FNYEAQ.

This clonotype occurred many times. The rearrangement links TRBV6-5 to TRBJ2-2, with TRBD1 identical over 9 bases. This CDR3 has 15 residues. Germline CDR1 is MNHEY and CDR2 is SVGAGI. The V segment lost 5 bases and the J segment 6 bases; nucleotides outside the gene matches: 7. For the CDR3, the DNA is TGTGCCAGCAGTCACCGGGACAGGGCATCCGGGGAGCTGTTTTTT. Its translation: CASSHRDRASGELFF.

This clonotype occurred a few times. The V gene is TRBV4-3, the J gene TRBJ2-1; D may be TRBD2 (5 bases). V was trimmed by 0 bases and J by 4 bases, leaving 10 bases between them. Germline values: CDR1 LGHNA, CDR2 YSLEER. This CDR3 spans 15 amino acids. DNA for the CDR3: TGCGCCAGCAGCCAAGATATGAGGGTTTACAATGAGCAGTTCTTC. Translating gives CASSQDMRVYNEQFF.

The chain joins TRBV5-1 to TRBJ2-5, with a possible D match to TRBD1 (6 bases). This CDR3 is built from 15 residues. Germline CDR1 is SGHRS and CDR2 is YFSETQ. V dropped 0 bases and J dropped 1 base, with 10 bases sitting between them. As DNA, the CDR3 is TGCGCCAGCAGCTTGGCCAGGGGCCGCCAAGAGACCCAGTACTTC. This gives the protein CASSLARGRQETQYF.

The chain has TRBV7-2 and TRBJ2-2; 13 bases are a match to TRBD2. V shed 5 bases and J 2 bases; nucleotides not matched to a gene: 5. The germline CDR1 and CDR2 sequences are SGHTA and FQGNSA. The CDR3 extends over 17 amino acids. The CDR3: CASSRTSGGPNTGELFF. CDR3 DNA: TGTGCCAGCAGCCGGACTAGCGGGGGCCCAAACACCGGGGAGCTGTTTTTT. Looking up the rest from reference TRBV7-2 and TRBJ2-2 gives the full variable domain: GAGVSQSPSNKVTEKGKDVELRCDPISGHTALYWYRQSLGQGLEFLIYFQGNSAPDKSGLPSDRFSAERTGGSVSTLTIQRTQQEDSAVYLCASSRTSGGPNTGELFFGEGSRLTVL.

This clonotype was detected many times. The V gene is TRBV4-3, the J gene TRBJ1-1; possibly TRBD1 for D (5 bases). The CDR3 totals 13 residues. Germline CDR1 and CDR2: LGHNA and YSLEER. Trimming took 3 bases from V and 1 from J, leaving 6 bases between them. CDR3 bases: TGCGCCAGCAGCCAGGGACCGAACACTGAAGCTTTCTTT. Its protein product is CASSQGPNTEAFF.

V is TRBV29-1 and J is TRBJ2-2, with unresolved D. CDR3 length: 11 amino acids. The V and J ends lost 4 bases and 6 bases respectively, with 6 bases between them. Germline V gene data show CDR1 as SQVTM and CDR2 as ANQGSEA. CDR3 in DNA: TGCAGCGTTGTAATCCCCGGGGAGCTGTTTTTT. Translating it yields CSVVIPGELFF.

This clonotype was seen a few times. This rearrangement joins TRBV20-1 to TRBJ2-5; D possibly corresponds to TRBD2 (6 bases). Germline CDR1 is DFQATT and CDR2 is SNEGSKA (reference sequence). CDR3 size: 15 residues. V was cut by 0 bases and J by 5 bases, with 16 bases left in between. DNA of the CDR3: TGCAGTGCTAGAGATTGGTGGGAGGCAGGCGAGACCCAGTACTTC. Protein: CSARDWWEAGETQYF.

The chain recombines TRBV7-3 with TRBJ2-2; a possible D gene is TRBD2 (5 bases). Trimming removed 5 bases from V and 4 bases from J, with 14 bases in between. Germline V gene data show CDR1 as SGHTA and CDR2 as FQGTGA. The CDR3 loop spans 15 amino acids. The CDR3 coding sequence is TGTGCCAGCAGCACCCGGGAACAGTCCACCGGGGAGCTGTTTTTT. Protein: CASSTREQSTGELFF.

This clonotype appeared many times. This chain links TRBV7-2 with TRBJ2-5; weak D call: TRBD2 (6 bases). Germline CDR1 SGHTA, CDR2 FQGNSA. The V end lost 4 bases, the J end lost 4 bases, and 10 bases lay between the germline ends. CDR3 length: 13 amino acids. The CDR3 DNA follows: TGTGCCAGCAGCTCGGGACTCAGAGAGACCCAGTACTTC. This encodes CASSSGLRETQYF.

This clonotype turned up a few times. V is TRBV27 and J is TRBJ1-3; TRBD1 aligns across 8 bases. The V and J ends lost 8 bases and 0 bases, in that order; junction bases with no gene match: 9. The germline CDR1 and CDR2 sequences are MNHEY and SMNVEV (reference sequence). The CDR3 has 16 amino acids. The CDR3 region has the DNA TGTGCCAGCGCTGGACAGGGCCTGAGCTCTGGAAACACCATATATTTT. Its translation: CASAGQGLSSGNTIYF.

This clonotype occurred many times. J is TRBJ2-1 and V is TRBV20-1; 8 nucleotides agree with TRBD2. The CDR3 consists of 15 residues. Trimming at V came to 0 bases and at J to 2 bases, leaving 3 bases not matched to a gene. Germline assignment: CDR1 DFQATT and CDR2 SNEGSKA (reference sequence). The DNA for the CDR3 is TGCAGTGCTAGAGATCGACTAGCGCCCTACAATGAGCAGTTCTTC. Translation: CSARDRLAPYNEQFF.

The sample holds a few counts of this clonotype. The gene calls are TRBV6-1 and TRBJ2-2; weak D call: TRBD1 (5 bases). The CDR3 runs to 16 residues. V was pared by 5 bases and J by 0 bases, with 13 bases between. Per germline, CDR1 MNHNS and CDR2 SASEGT. For the CDR3, the DNA is TGTGCCAGCAGTCTTAACAGGAGAACGAACACCGGGGAGCTGTTTTTT. This sequence encodes CASSLNRRTNTGELFF.